Shown below are 26 T cell receptor beta chains from a single sample sequenced in a study of T cells after yellow fever vaccination. TCRdb re-called the 5' RACE reads through MiXCR, storing one row per CDR3 protein. Of 150,000 or so distinct CDR3 sequences in the sample, over 7% were seen once. This specimen was CD8+ T cells sorted from PBMCs, taken 45 days after the yellow fever booster vaccination. These receptors were collected from a man between 18 and 29 years old who received the YFV17D yellow fever vaccine.

In this sample, this clonotype turned up a few times. The rearrangement uses TRBV24-1 and TRBJ1-2; D gene uncertain. Trimming cost V 5 bases and J 2 bases, with 11 bases left between them. The germline V gene encodes CDR1 KGHDR and CDR2 SFDVKD. The CDR3 is made up of 14 amino acids. This CDR3 is CATSGVGENYGYTF. In DNA, the CDR3 is TGTGCCACCAGTGGGGTCGGGGAGAACTATGGCTACACCTTC.

This clonotype was counted between two and nine times. This chain's CDR3 is CASSWGTGSEQYF. CDR3 sequence (DNA): TGTGCCAGCAGCTGGGGGACAGGGAGCGAGCAGTACTTC. The V and J genes are TRBV5-4 and TRBJ2-7, with TRBD1 matching over 9 bases. CDR1 and CDR2 from the germline V gene are SGHNT and YYREEE (reference sequence). The CDR3 has 13 residues. V lost 3 bases, J lost 6 bases, and 4 bases stayed unmatched.

This chain connects TRBV2 to TRBJ1-1, with TRBD1 matching 7 bases. Germline loops: CDR1 SNHLY, CDR2 FYNNEI. Trimming removed 9 bases from V and 5 bases from J; junction bases left unmatched: 9. The CDR3 totals 13 residues. The CDR3 loop is CASRQGPGTEAFF. In DNA form, the CDR3 reads TGTGCCAGTAGACAGGGCCCGGGGACTGAAGCTTTCTTT. Supplemented by reference TRBV2 and TRBJ1-1, the full variable domain reads EPEVTQTPSHQVTQMGQEVILRCVPISNHLYFYWYRQILGQKVEFLVSFYNNEISEKSEIFDDQFSVERPDGSNFTLKIRSTKLEDSAMYFCASRQGPGTEAFFGQGTRLTVV.

This clonotype occurred many times. This chain joins TRBV9 and TRBJ2-3; perhaps TRBD1 as D (5 bases). CDR1 is SGDLS and CDR2 is YYNGEE in the germline V gene. V was trimmed by 0 bases and J by 3 bases, leaving 8 bases between them. The CDR3 is 14 amino acids. The DNA of the CDR3 is TGTGCCAGCAGCGTAGAAAGGGGTACAGATACGCAGTATTTT. The encoded protein is CASSVERGTDTQYF.

The rearrangement uses TRBV5-1 and TRBJ2-1; 9 bases match TRBD2. CDR1 SGHRS and CDR2 YFSETQ come from the germline V gene. With 0 bases clipped from V and 7 bases from J, the junction kept 8 bases outside the gene matches. The CDR3 is 16 amino acids. This CDR3 is CASSLAGGGARNEQFF. CDR3 sequence (DNA): TGCGCCAGCAGCTTGGCGGGCGGGGGGGCCCGGAATGAGCAGTTCTTC. Based on the CDR3 plus reference TRBV5-1 and TRBJ2-1, the full variable domain is KAGVTQTPRYLIKTRGQQVTLSCSPISGHRSVSWYQQTPGQGLQFLFEYFSETQRNKGNFPGRFSGRQFSNSRSEMNVSTLELGDSALYLCASSLAGGGARNEQFFGPGTRLTVL.

The chain employs TRBV4-1 and TRBJ1-4, with a possible D match to TRBD1 (5 bases). Germline assignment: CDR1 MGHRA and CDR2 YSYEKL. V was trimmed by 4 bases and J by 10 bases, leaving 22 bases between them. This CDR3 comprises 16 residues. The CDR3 here is CASSLRDSFGSGKLFF. CDR3 DNA sequence: TGCGCCAGCAGCCTACGTGACAGTTTTGGTAGTGGAAAACTGTTTTTT.

V and J are TRBV4-2 and TRBJ2-7; TRBD2 aligns across 8 bases. V gave up 1 base and J gave up 0 bases; unmatched junction bases: 11. The CDR3 sequence is 18 residues long. Germline V gene sequence: CDR1 LGHNA, CDR2 YNFKEQ. For the CDR3, the DNA is TGTGCCAGCAGCCAAGTTGACGGCGGGGGGCCCAGCTCCTACGAGCAGTACGTC. It specifies CASSQVDGGGPSSYEQYV.

This clonotype was picked up a small number of times. This sequence joins TRBV7-9 and TRBJ1-3; a possible D gene is TRBD1 (5 bases). Germline V lookup: CDR1 SEHNR, CDR2 FQNEAQ (reference sequence). This CDR3 comprises 14 residues. Trimming took 6 bases from V and 3 from J, leaving 12 bases between them. CDR3 DNA sequence: TGTGCCAGCAGGTTCCGGGACGGTGGAAACACCATATATTTT. Translating it yields CASRFRDGGNTIYF.

The chain couples TRBV29-1 to TRBJ2-3; D may be TRBD2 (5 bases). Per the germline V gene, CDR1 is SQVTM and CDR2 is ANQGSEA. The V gene lost 4 bases and the J gene lost 6 bases, with 8 bases spanning the gap. This CDR3 has 11 amino acids. The CDR3 DNA follows: TGCAGCGTTGCGGGAAGGGATACGCAGTATTTT. The encoded protein is CSVAGRDTQYF.

This clonotype appeared a few times. This chain links TRBV4-2 with TRBJ1-4; D is ambiguous. The CDR3 length is 17 residues. The V gene's germline CDR1 is LGHNA and CDR2 YNFKEQ. Trimming removed 3 bases at V and 4 bases at J, with 18 bases between. The CDR3 DNA follows: TGTGCCAGCAGCCACCCAATCCTTTACGGATTTAATGAAAAACTGTTTTTT. This encodes CASSHPILYGFNEKLFF.

This clonotype was picked up a small number of times. The chain links TRBV28 to TRBJ2-2, with 8 bases that match TRBD1. The V segment lost 6 bases and the J segment 7 bases; nucleotides outside the gene matches: 7. CDR3 length equals 14 residues. Germline V gene sequence: CDR1 MDHEN, CDR2 SYDVKM. CDR3 DNA sequence: TGTGCCAGCAGCAAGGACAGGGAGCACGGGGAGCTGTTTTTT. The encoded protein is CASSKDREHGELFF. The variable domain in full, completed from reference TRBV28 and TRBJ2-2, reads DVKVTQSSRYLVKRTGEKVFLECVQDMDHENMFWYRQDPGLGLRLIYFSYDVKMKEKGDIPEGYSVSREKKERFSLILESASTNQTSMYLCASSKDREHGELFFGEGSRLTVL.

This chain joins TRBV29-1 and TRBJ2-7; D might be TRBD2 (6 bases). Trimming took 0 bases from V and 5 from J, leaving 8 bases between them. The germline gives CDR1 SQVTM, CDR2 ANQGSEA. The CDR3 covers 12 residues. The CDR3 nucleotides are TGCAGCGTTGAAGAGGCGGGGAACGAGCAGTACTTC. Encoded protein: CSVEEAGNEQYF.

The chain uses TRBV4-1 and TRBJ2-7, with TRBD1 as a possible D gene (6 bases). Germline V gene lookup returns CDR1 MGHRA and CDR2 YSYEKL. The V gene lost 1 base and the J gene lost 6 bases, with 10 bases spanning the gap. The CDR3 covers 13 residues. The CDR3 DNA sequence: TGCGCCAGCAGCCAAGCGACAGGATTCGAGCAGTACGTC. Translated, it gives CASSQATGFEQYV.

The chain combines TRBV24-1 with TRBJ1-5; 8 nucleotides line up with TRBD1. This CDR3 has 12 amino acids. J gave up 6 bases and V 10 bases, and 4 bases lay outside the gene matches. Germline V gene lookup returns CDR1 KGHDR and CDR2 SFDVKD. DNA for the CDR3: TGTGCCACTCAGGGGGCCGGTCAGCCCCAGCATTTT. The encoded protein is CATQGAGQPQHF.

The chain employs TRBV19 and TRBJ1-5; tentative D call: TRBD1 (5 bases). The CDR3 is 15 amino acids. Deletions cut 3 bases from V and 2 bases from J, with 11 bases between. Germline CDR1 LNHDA, CDR2 SQIVND (reference sequence). CDR3 region: CASSMGGSGNQPQHF. The CDR3 nucleotides read TGTGCCAGTAGTATGGGGGGATCGGGCAATCAGCCCCAGCATTTT.

This clonotype was seen many times. V and J are TRBV29-1 and TRBJ2-1; D unresolved. CDR3 length equals 11 residues. V was shortened by 0 bases and J by 10 bases, with 7 bases between the two germline ends. Germline CDR1 SQVTM, CDR2 ANQGSEA. CDR3 sequence: CSVEELFEQFF. The CDR3 DNA reads TGCAGCGTTGAAGAGCTCTTCGAGCAGTTCTTC.

In this sample, this clonotype turned up a few times. The rearrangement uses TRBV5-1 and TRBJ2-1, with TRBD1 identical over 7 bases. Germline values: CDR1 SGHRS, CDR2 YFSETQ. The V segment lost 1 base and the J segment 8 bases; nucleotides outside the gene matches: 9. This CDR3 is 15 amino acids long. CDR3 DNA sequence: TGCGCCAGCAGCTTGTACGGGACAGTGAAAGATGAGCAGTTCTTC. This encodes CASSLYGTVKDEQFF.

This clonotype was counted between two and nine times. This chain joins TRBV15 and TRBJ1-4, with unresolved D. The CDR3 is made up of 16 amino acids. V shed 6 bases and J shed 0 bases, with 14 bases lying between them. Per the germline V gene, CDR1 is LNHNV and CDR2 is YYDKDF (reference sequence). The CDR3 protein is CATRPDTFATNEKLFF. The DNA for the CDR3 is TGTGCCACCAGACCTGACACCTTTGCAACTAATGAAAAACTGTTTTTT.

This clonotype showed up just a few times. The chain links TRBV4-3 to TRBJ1-1; weak D call: TRBD1 (6 bases). V lost 5 bases to trimming and J lost 4 bases, with 14 bases between them. The CDR3 covers 14 residues. Germline V lookup: CDR1 LGHNA, CDR2 YSLEER. Here the CDR3 DNA reads TGCGCCAGCAGCGGGGACATCGCCTCCACTGAAGCTTTCTTT. This codes for CASSGDIASTEAFF.

This clonotype was detected only a few times. The chain is built from TRBV20-1 and TRBJ1-2; tentative D call: TRBD1 (5 bases). This CDR3 spans 13 amino acids. From germline, CDR1 is DFQATT and CDR2 SNEGSKA (reference sequence). V lost 6 bases and J lost 7, with 18 bases in between. The CDR3 DNA reads TGCAGTGCGTCCAGAGGGACCGACGTTGGCTACACCTTC. Translated, it gives CSASRGTDVGYTF.

The chain links TRBV3-1 to TRBJ2-1, with 9 bases identical to TRBD2. Per germline, CDR1 LGHDT and CDR2 YNNKEL (reference sequence). Unmatched junction bases numbered 14, after V lost 8 bases and J lost 9 bases. This CDR3 spans 15 amino acids. CDR3 region: CASLGRGGGEAEQFF. The CDR3, as DNA: TGTGCCAGCCTAGGCAGAGGCGGGGGGGAGGCTGAGCAGTTCTTC.

The J gene is TRBJ2-2, the V gene TRBV27; TRBD2 matches 8 bases. CDR3 length equals 16 residues. V was pared by 4 bases and J by 1 base, with 5 bases of the junction left unmatched. The germline V gene has CDR1 MNHEY and CDR2 SMNVEV (reference sequence). CDR3 in amino acids: CASSYLAGLNTGELFF. The CDR3, as DNA: TGTGCCAGCAGTTACTTAGCGGGACTGAACACCGGGGAGCTGTTTTTT.

This clonotype was picked up a small number of times. The rearrangement links TRBV12-3 or TRBV12-4 to TRBJ2-1; 7 nucleotides match TRBD1. The CDR3 is 15 amino acids. Unmatched junction bases numbered 13, after V lost 7 bases and J lost 7 bases. CDR3 nucleotides: TGTGCCAGCAAGAGGGACAGCCCTCTGAGGAATGAGCAGTTCTTC. Its translation: CASKRDSPLRNEQFF.

This clonotype occurred a few times. This rearrangement joins TRBV9 to TRBJ2-7, with 7 bases identical to TRBD2. Germline CDR1 SGDLS, CDR2 YYNGEE. V dropped 0 bases and J dropped 2; count of bases not matched to a gene: 2. This CDR3 is 14 amino acids long. The CDR3 nucleotides are TGTGCCAGCAGCGTAGCGGGGGGAACCTACGAGCAGTACTTC. Its translation is CASSVAGGTYEQYF.

The chain joins TRBV29-1 to TRBJ2-6; 7 bases match TRBD1. The CDR3 totals 16 residues. Trimming took 4 bases from V and 0 from J; bases not matched to a gene: 6. Germline V CDR1 and CDR2: SQVTM, ANQGSEA. The CDR3 sequence: CSVVGQGDSGANVLTF. The DNA for the CDR3 is TGCAGCGTTGTAGGGCAGGGGGACTCTGGGGCCAACGTCCTGACTTTC.

The chain combines TRBV6-1 with TRBJ2-1; D unresolved. CDR1 MNHNS and CDR2 SASEGT come from the germline V gene. Trimming left V 1 base short and J 0 bases short, with 7 bases between. CDR3 length: 15 amino acids. The CDR3: CASSEDWSSYNEQFF. The CDR3 nucleotides read TGTGCCAGCAGTGAAGACTGGAGCTCCTACAATGAGCAGTTCTTC.